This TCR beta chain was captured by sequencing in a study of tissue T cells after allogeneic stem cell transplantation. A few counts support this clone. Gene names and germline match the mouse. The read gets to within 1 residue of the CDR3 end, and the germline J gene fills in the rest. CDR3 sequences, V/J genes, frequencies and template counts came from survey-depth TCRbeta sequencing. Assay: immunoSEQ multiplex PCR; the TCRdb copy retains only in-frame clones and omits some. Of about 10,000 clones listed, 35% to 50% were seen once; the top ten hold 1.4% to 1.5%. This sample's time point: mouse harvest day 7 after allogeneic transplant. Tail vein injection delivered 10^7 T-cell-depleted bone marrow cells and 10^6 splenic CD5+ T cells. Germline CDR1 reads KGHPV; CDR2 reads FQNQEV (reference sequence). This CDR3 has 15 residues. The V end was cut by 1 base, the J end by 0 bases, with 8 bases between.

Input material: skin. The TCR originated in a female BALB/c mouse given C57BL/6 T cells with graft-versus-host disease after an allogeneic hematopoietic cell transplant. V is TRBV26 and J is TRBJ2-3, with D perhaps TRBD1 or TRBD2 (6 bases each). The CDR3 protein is CASSLLGASAETLYF. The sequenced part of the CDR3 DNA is TGTGCCAGCAGTCTGTTGGGGGCTAGTGCAGAAACGCTGTAT.